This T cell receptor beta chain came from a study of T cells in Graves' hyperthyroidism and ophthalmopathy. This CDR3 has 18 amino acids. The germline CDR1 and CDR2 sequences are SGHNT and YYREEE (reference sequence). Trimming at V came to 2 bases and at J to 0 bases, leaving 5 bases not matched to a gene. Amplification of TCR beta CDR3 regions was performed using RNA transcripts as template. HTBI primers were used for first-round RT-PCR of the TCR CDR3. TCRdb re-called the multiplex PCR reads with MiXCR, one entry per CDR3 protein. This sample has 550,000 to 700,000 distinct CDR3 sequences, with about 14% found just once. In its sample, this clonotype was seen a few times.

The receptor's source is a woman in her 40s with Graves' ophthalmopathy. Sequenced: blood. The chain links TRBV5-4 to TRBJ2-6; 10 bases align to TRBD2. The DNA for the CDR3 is TGTGCCAGCAGCTTACCTAGCGGGGGTTACTCTGGGGCCAACGTCCTGACTTTC. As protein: CASSLPSGGYSGANVLTF.